This T cell receptor beta chain is from a study of vaccination effects on CD4 cells after COVID-19 (dated by TCRdb to the early 2020s). Regarding the research as a whole: The ViraFEST assay stimulated PBMC with viral peptide pools and then used TCR sequencing to identify antigen-specific CD4+ T cell clonotypes by expansion. Cultures from other donors in the study were sequenced with the Oncomine TCR Beta short-read assay on an Illumina iSeq 100. SARS-CoV-2 spike-specific CD4+ TCR repertoires from before and after mRNA vaccination were compared in COVID-19 convalescent patients and in infection-naive vaccine recipients. Post-vaccine samples across the study were collected a median of 72 days after the second dose, with a range of 14 to 241. Around 2.1 million PBMC per well were cultured with approximately 10 ug/ml peptides in IMDM containing 5% human AB serum, about 9 IU/ml IL-2 and gentamicin. A total of ten to eleven COVID-19 convalescent patients and a few SARS-CoV-2-naive healthy vaccine recipients were included in the full study.

Summary of the overall study and its limitations: In healthy vaccine recipients, vaccine-induced clones were almost all SARS-CoV-2 mono-reactive, with only 1 of 255 cross-reactive with common cold coronaviruses. Marked clonal contraction was observed in both infection-induced and vaccine-induced clones at late post-vaccination timepoints, consistent with waning T cell responses. The study was limited by a small number of convalescent patients and lacked early post-infection timepoints.

Comment on this clone: There is no known antigen for this receptor. Per-base quality was not reported, and no clone a single base away is much larger than it.

The germline V gene (reference sequence) yields LGHDT for CDR1 and YNNKEL for CDR2. The junction carries 12 bases between V and J, which are trimmed by 6 bases and 1 base respectively. The CDR3 measures 14 amino acids from cysteine to phenylalanine. CDR3 DNA only is kept here, 42 bases in frame from base 1. Library generation was performed with the immunoSEQ multiplex PCR assay. DNA from the cultured, isolated CD4+ T cells was subjected to TCR beta CDR3 sequencing. The paper's data handling went like this. The analysis removed non-productive TCR sequences, trimmed reads to the CDR3 region, and retained only CDR3s that were 7 or more amino acids long. The MANAFEST web app was used to identify antigen-specific clonotypes by comparing expansion in peptide wells with expansion in reference cultures. To be called positive, a clone needed expansion at FDR<0.05 compared with the reference and with all other wells, an odds ratio greater than 5, and a frequency greater than 0.1% in two replicate wells. A clonotype was defined as cross-reactive if the clonotype was significantly expanded both in SARS-CoV-2 spike wells and in at least one common cold coronavirus spike condition. CDR3 similarity was assessed by Levenshtein distance using the stringdist R package, and unrooted trees were constructed with ape in R 3.6.1. TCRdb obtained this table from immuneACCESS and retained in-frame rearrangements with V and J assigned. These tables miss some clones; where compared with another copy, unresolved V genes account for less than half of the shortfall, and the remainder is unexplained. V and J calls and clone size follow that table, whereas D and trimming were derived from the DNA. This sample gives over 8,000 clones in total; under 80% of them show up just once. Approximately 10% of the sample rests with the top ten.

After around eleven days of culture, CD4+ T cells were isolated with the EasySep CD4+ T cell isolation kit. Each participant got two doses of an mRNA SARS-CoV-2 vaccine, either BNT162b2 or mRNA-1273. None of the healthy vaccine recipients had a prior SARS-CoV-2 infection, which was confirmed by nucleocapsid antibody tests that came back negative both before and after vaccination. On days 3 and 7, half of the culture medium was replaced with fresh IL-2-containing medium. Unless noted otherwise, every peptide stimulation condition was cultured in triplicate wells. Using Ficoll-Paque Plus gradient centrifugation, PBMC were separated from whole blood and then either used fresh or cryopreserved at -140C. The QIAamp micro DNA kit was used to extract genomic DNA from the cultured CD4+ T cells.

The receptor comes from a human donor who received a COVID-19 vaccine. The sample here was CD4+ T cells from PBMCs cultured without peptide, taken after COVID-19 vaccination. This sequence uses TRBV3-1 (or the pseudogene TRBV3-2) and TRBJ1-1, and possibly TRBD1, on 5 matching bases. CDR3 region: CASRRRGGNTEAFF. The nucleotide sequence reads as follows: TGTGCCAGCAGGAGGAGGGGAGGGAACACTGAAGCTTTCTTT.